The 2 T cell receptor beta chains below were found in one sample sequenced in a study of PD-1 blockade in classical Hodgkin lymphoma. Relapse after autologous stem cell transplantation occurred in every patient, and brentuximab vedotin exposure varied. Measured with immunoSEQ multiplex PCR; TCRdb has only the in-frame clones, and not every one. The sample lists tens of thousands of clones; under 95% were seen once. Here the sequenced sample was peripheral blood mononuclear cells (PBMCs), taken at baseline. These receptors all stem from a human donor with classical Hodgkin lymphoma.

This rearrangement joins TRBV7-9 to TRBJ2-1; TRBD2 matches at 7 bases. V lost 2 bases to trimming and J lost 7 bases; unmatched junction nucleotides: 17. The germline CDR1 and CDR2 sequences are SEHNR and FQNEAQ (reference sequence). This CDR3 contains 18 residues. The DNA for the CDR3 is TGTGCCAGCAGCTTAAATCCCGAAAAGCCGTCTAGCGGTAATGAGCAGTTCTTC. Translation gives CASSLNPEKPSSGNEQFF. Complete variable domain (other parts from reference TRBV7-9 and TRBJ2-1): DTGVSQNPRHKITKRGQNVTFRCDPISEHNRLYWYRQTLGQGPEFLTYFQNEAQLEKSRLLSDRFSAERPKGSFSTLEIQRTEQGDSAMYLCASSLNPEKPSSGNEQFFGPGTRLTVL.

The genes are TRBV7-9 and TRBJ2-7, with D unclear. The CDR3 loop spans 14 amino acids. Germline V gives CDR1 SEHNR, CDR2 FQNEAQ (reference sequence). V lost 1 base and J lost 0, with 7 bases in between. CDR3 region: CASSLVPDSYEQYF. The CDR3 DNA reads TGTGCCAGCAGCTTAGTCCCAGACTCCTACGAGCAGTACTTC.